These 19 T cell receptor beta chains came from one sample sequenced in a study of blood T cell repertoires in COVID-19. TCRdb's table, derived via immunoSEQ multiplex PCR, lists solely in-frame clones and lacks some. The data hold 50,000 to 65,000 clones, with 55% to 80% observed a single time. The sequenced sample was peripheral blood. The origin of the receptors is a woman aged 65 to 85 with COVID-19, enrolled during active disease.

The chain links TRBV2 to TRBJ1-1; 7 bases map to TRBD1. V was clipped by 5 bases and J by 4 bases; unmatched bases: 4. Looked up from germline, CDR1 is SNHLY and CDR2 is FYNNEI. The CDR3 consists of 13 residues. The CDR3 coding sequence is TGTGCCAGCAGTTACCAGGGGGGCACTGAAGCTTTCTTT. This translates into CASSYQGGTEAFF.

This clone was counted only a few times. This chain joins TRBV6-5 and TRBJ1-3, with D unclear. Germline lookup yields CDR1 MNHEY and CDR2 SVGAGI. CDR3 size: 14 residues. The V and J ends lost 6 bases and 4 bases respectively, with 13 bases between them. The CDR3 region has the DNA TGTGCCAGCAGCCCCGACTCTTCGGGAAACACCATATATTTT. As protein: CASSPDSSGNTIYF.

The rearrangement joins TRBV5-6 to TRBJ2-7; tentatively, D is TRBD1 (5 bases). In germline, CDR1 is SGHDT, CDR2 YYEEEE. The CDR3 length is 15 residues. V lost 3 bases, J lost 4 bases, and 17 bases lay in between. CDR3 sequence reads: CASSSGGVGEYEQYV. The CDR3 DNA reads TGTGCCAGCAGCTCTGGTGGGGTAGGGGAATACGAGCAGTACGTC.

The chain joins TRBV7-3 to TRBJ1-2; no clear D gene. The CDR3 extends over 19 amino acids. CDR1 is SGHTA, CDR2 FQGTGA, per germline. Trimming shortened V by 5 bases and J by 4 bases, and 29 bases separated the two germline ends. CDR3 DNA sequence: TGTGCCAGCAGCCCTATCGACATACGTCAGGCAGGAGGCGCCTATGGCTACACCTTC. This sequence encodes CASSPIDIRQAGGAYGYTF.

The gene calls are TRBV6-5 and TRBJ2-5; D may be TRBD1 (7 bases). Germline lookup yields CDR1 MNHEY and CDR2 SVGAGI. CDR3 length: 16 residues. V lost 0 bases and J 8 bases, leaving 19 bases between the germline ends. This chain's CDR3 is CASSYSGGQIASTQYF. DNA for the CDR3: TGTGCCAGCAGTTACTCGGGGGGACAGATCGCAAGTACCCAGTACTTC.

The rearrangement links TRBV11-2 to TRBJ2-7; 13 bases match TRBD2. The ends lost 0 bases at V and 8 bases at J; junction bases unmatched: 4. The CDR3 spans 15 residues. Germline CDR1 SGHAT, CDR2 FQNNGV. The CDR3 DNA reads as TGTGCCAGCAGCTTAGAGACTAGCGGGAGGTATAAGCAGTACGTC. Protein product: CASSLETSGRYKQYV.

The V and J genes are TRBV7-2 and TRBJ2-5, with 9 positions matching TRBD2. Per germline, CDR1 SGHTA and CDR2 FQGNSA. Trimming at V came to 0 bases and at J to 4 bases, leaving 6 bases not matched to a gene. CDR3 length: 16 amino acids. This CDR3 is CASSLAPAGGGETQYF. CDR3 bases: TGTGCCAGCAGCTTAGCCCCAGCGGGAGGAGGAGAGACCCAGTACTTC.

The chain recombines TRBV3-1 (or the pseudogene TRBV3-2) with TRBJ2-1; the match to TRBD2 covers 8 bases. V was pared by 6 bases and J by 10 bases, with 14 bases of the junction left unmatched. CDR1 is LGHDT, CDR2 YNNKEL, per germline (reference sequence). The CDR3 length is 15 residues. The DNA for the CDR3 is TGTGCCAGCAGTCTTTCCGGGACTAGAGGCCGCGAGCAGTTCTTC. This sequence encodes CASSLSGTRGREQFF.

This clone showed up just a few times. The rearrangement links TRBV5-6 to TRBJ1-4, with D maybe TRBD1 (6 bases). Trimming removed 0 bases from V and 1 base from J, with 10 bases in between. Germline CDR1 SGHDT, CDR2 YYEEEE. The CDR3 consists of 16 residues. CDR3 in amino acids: CASSLGTGLTNEKLFF. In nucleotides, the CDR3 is TGTGCCAGCAGCTTGGGCACAGGGTTAACTAATGAAAAACTGTTTTTT.

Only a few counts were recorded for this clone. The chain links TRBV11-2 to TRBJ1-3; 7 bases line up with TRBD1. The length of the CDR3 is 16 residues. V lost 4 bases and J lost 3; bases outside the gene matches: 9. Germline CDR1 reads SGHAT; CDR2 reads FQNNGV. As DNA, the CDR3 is TGTGCCAGCAGCTCTCGGGACAGACTGCTTGGAAACACCATATATTTT. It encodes CASSSRDRLLGNTIYF.

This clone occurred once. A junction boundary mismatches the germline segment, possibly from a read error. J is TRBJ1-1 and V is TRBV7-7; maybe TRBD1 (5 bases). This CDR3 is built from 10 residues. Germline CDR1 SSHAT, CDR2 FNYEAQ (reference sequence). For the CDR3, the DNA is TGTGCTAGCAGCCAAGCAGGGGCTTTCTTT. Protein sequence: CASSQAGAFF. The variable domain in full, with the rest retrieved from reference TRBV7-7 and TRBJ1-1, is GAGVSQSPRYKVTKRGQDVTLRCDPISSHATLYWYQQALGQGPEFLTYFNYEAQPDKSGLPSDRFSAERPEGSISTLTIQRTEQRDSAMYRCASSQAGAFFGQGTRLTVV.

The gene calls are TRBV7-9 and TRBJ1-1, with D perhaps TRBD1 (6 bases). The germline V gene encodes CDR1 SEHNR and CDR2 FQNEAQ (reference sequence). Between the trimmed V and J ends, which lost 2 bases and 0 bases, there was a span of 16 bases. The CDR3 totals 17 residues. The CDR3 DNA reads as TGTGCCAGCAGCTTATGGGGGCCTCGGAAAGTGAACACTGAAGCTTTCTTT. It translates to CASSLWGPRKVNTEAFF.

The CDR3 region is CASSLASSAFRTVSYEQYF. CDR3 nucleotides: TGTGCCAGCAGCTTAGCATCTTCGGCCTTTCGGACAGTCTCCTACGAGCAGTACTTC. The chain employs TRBV7-2 and TRBJ2-7; perhaps TRBD1 as D (6 bases). Trimming removed 0 bases at V and 0 bases at J, with 21 bases between. Germline CDR1 is SGHTA and CDR2 is FQGNSA. The CDR3 sequence is 19 residues long.

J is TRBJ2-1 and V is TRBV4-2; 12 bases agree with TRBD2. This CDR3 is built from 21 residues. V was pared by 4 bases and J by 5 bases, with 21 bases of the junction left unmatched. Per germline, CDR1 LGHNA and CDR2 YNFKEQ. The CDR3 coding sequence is TGTGCCAGCAGCCCTCTGGGACGGAGGACGACTAGCGGGGGTAGGGACAATGAGCAGTTCTTC. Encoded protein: CASSPLGRRTTSGGRDNEQFF.

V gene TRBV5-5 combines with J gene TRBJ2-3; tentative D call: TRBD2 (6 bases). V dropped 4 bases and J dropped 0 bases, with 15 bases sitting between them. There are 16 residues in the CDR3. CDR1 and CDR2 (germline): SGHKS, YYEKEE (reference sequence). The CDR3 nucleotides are TGTGCCAGCAGCACGGAGGGTGGGTTTAGCACAGATACGCAGTATTTT. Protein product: CASSTEGGFSTDTQYF.

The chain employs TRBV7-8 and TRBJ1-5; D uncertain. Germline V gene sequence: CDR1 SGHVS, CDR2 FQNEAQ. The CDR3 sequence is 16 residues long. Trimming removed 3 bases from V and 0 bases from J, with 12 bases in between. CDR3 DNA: TGTGCCAGCAGCTTCGAGGGCCGGTATAGCAATCAGCCCCAGCATTTT. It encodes CASSFEGRYSNQPQHF.

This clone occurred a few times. CDR3 sequence reads: CASSSRGTPRGGYTF. CDR3 bases: TGTGCCAGCAGCTCCCGAGGGACACCCAGGGGTGGCTACACCTTC. V and J are TRBV11-3 and TRBJ1-2; D perhaps matches TRBD1 (6 bases). The CDR3 is made up of 15 amino acids. Germline CDR1 and CDR2: SGHNT and YENEEA. The germline V and J ends were trimmed by 4 bases and 7 bases, with 19 bases remaining between them.

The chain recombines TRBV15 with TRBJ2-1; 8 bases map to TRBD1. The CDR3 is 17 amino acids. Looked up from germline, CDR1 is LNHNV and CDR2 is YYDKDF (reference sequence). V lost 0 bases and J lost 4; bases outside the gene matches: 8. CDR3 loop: CATSRDARQGKYNEQFF. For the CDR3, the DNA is TGTGCCACCAGCAGAGATGCCCGACAGGGGAAATACAATGAGCAGTTCTTC.

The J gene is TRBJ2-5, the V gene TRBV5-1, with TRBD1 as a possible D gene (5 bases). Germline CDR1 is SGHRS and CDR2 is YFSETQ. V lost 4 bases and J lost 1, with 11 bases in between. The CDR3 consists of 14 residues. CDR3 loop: CASSVDSGQETQYF. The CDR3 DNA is TGCGCCAGCAGCGTCGACAGTGGCCAAGAGACCCAGTACTTC.